This T cell receptor beta chain was captured by sequencing in a study of shared clonotypes between healthy human individuals (TCRdb year 2020). Looking at the study overall: A couple of women and three men aged 18 to 49 years were included in the cohort. For each donor, CD4 naive and CD4 memory were each run on three plates, CD8 naive on two plates, and CD8 memory on one plate. To estimate repertoire size and how much clonotype sharing occurs between individuals, the study deeply sequenced the blood TCR repertoires of five or six healthy adults. Leukapheresis yielded between about 0.94 and 8.9 billion PBMCs per donor. Libraries were prepared and TCR repertoires were sequenced by different laboratories using diverse techniques, in order to increase sequencing depth and limit assay-specific biases. What the work shows at the level of the full study, not this receptor alone: Naive subsets generally had larger estimated clonotype richness than memory subsets. Pairwise subsampling led to the expectation that sequencing depth would affect the degree of clonotype sharing among donors. Only blood was sampled, and tissue TCR repertoires likely differ from those in blood. Sharing across four donors was observed for around 5% of naive CD4, over 3% of naive CD8, about 2.5% of memory CD4, and around 0.4% of memory CD8 clonotypes. Even with the large sequencing depth, rarefaction of the sorted-subset datasets indicated that sequencing was incomplete. Compared with non-shared clonotypes, clonotypes shared by all four sorted-subset donors had higher generation probabilities. The genetic and exposure-history diversity represented was limited by the small number of donors.

Using the deep immunoSEQ assay, multiplex PCR amplified TCR CDR3 regions from genomic DNA. Extracted genomic DNA from each cell subset was spread evenly across all wells of several immunoSEQ 96-well plates, with each plate serving as a replicate. Each replicate PCR for sorted subsets received around 210 ng genomic DNA, equal to about 30,000 T cell genomes. Purified libraries were quantified with a Qubit 3.0 fluorometer, sized on a Bioanalyzer 2100, and re-quantified with the KAPA Library Quantification kit. Every immunoSEQ 96-well plate was sequenced on a separate single-read 150-cycle Illumina NextSeq 550 flow cell. In the paper's pipeline: Because the immunoSEQ output included only junctional sequences and no quality scores, the filtering could not be the same as the filtering used for full-length reads. To assign V/J genes and CDR3, sequences were annotated using PyIR, a Python wrapper for IgBLAST v1.9, with IMGT germline references. Any read was removed if the V/J assignment was weak (E-value above 1e-6), the CDR3 was missing, or the read contained stop codons, out-of-frame junctions, or ambiguous translated residues. V3J clonotypes were defined as sequences sharing an identical inferred V gene, J gene, and CDR3 amino acid sequence. The percentage overlap between two repertoires was calculated by dividing the number of shared unique clonotypes by the size of the smaller repertoire. Richness of each repertoire was evaluated using RTK rarefaction, the Chao1 estimator, and Recon v2.1 estimates of unobserved clonotypes. Generation probabilities for all TCRbeta clonotypes obtained by the gDNA method from four donors were computed using OLGA. This is the immuneACCESS table as TCRdb keeps it, with only in-frame sequences that have V and J called. A part of the clones is gone; compared with another copy, unresolved V genes explain less than half, and the rest is unexplained. V and J calls and clone size are as listed in that table; D and trimming were resolved from the DNA. The sample table lists fewer than 2.5 million clones, 80% to 95% of them with a count of one. The top ten clones comprise 0.36% of the sample.

V loses 7 bases, J loses 7 bases, and the germline ends lie 5 bases apart. The germline V gene provides CDR1 MDHEN and CDR2 SYDVKM. Counted from cysteine to phenylalanine, this CDR3 has 10 amino acids. Only the CDR3 part of the read is kept: 30 bases, read in frame from the first base. Of note for this clone: The specificity of this receptor is unknown. Per-base qualities were not stored, and no clone one base away is much larger.

Donors were healthy HIV-negative adults with no recently reported acute infections or vaccinations. Every donor was a Caucasian adult living in Nashville, Tennessee, USA. CD4+ T cells were enriched by magnetic negative selection, after which naive cells were positively selected on CD45RA and the negative fraction was taken as the memory subset. Blood was obtained by leukapheresis, after which PBMCs were separated by Ficoll-Histopaque density gradient centrifugation and cryopreserved in liquid nitrogen vapor phase. Purity and quantity of every magnetically sorted T cell population were checked by analytical flow cytometry. Genomic DNA was isolated from each sorted fraction and quantified by UV absorbance on a Nanodrop 2000c.

The sequencing input was naive CD4+ T cells from PBMCs. Interpreted using the paper, the cell subset or site label stands for: CD45RA+ positively selected. This receptor was taken from a man younger than 35 in good health. Some clones in this sample may be carry-over from other donors' samples. The sequence links TRBV28 to TRBJ2-4, with no confident D gene call. The CDR3 loop reads CASMGNIQYF. The DNA is as follows: TGTGCCAGCATGGGTAACATTCAGTACTTC.